This entry features one T cell receptor beta chain sequence. Its specific antigen is unknown. Nothing much larger sits one base from this clone, and base qualities are not available. The collaborating institutions used their own protocols to collect whole blood in K2EDTA tubes. For TCRbeta analysis, collaborators shipped samples in one of three forms: frozen whole blood, isolated PBMCs, or DNA extracted from either of those sample types. The source of the sample is a study of blood T cell repertoires in COVID-19 (TCRdb year 2020). General notes on the study: Samples from collaborators originated in the United States, Italy and Spain and spanned both the acute and convalescent phases of COVID-19. Subjects who had been exposed to COVID-19, were actively infected with it, or had recovered from it provided the deeply sampled blood TCRbeta repertoires that made up the dataset. The repertoires were made available in a free public database intended to serve as a resource for research on the immune response to SARS-CoV-2. The sample metadata nearly always contained a de-identified subject ID, COVID-19 status, age in years and sex. The samples were drawn from the first 160 participants of the ongoing ImmuneRACE study and from over a thousand subjects provided by 6 global collaborators. Where available, HLA class I and class II types were obtained from metadata supplied by the sample provider rather than from assay-based typing. The prospective study material was composed of cDNA or gDNA derived from T cells, B-cell-depleted T cells, or PBMCs.

TCRbeta CDR3 regions were amplified from genomic DNA using the immunoSEQ Assay, a bias-controlled multiplex PCR. In the original analysis: Within the assay, amplification of reference gene primers was used to estimate how many nucleated cells each sample contained. To quantify the absolute abundance of each unique TCRbeta CDR3 rearrangement, sequence reads were collapsed and filtered. For each sample, productive Simpson clonality was calculated as the square root of Simpson's diversity index across productive rearrangements. TCRdb obtained this table from immuneACCESS and retained in-frame rearrangements with V and J assigned. These tables miss some clones; where compared with another copy, unresolved V genes account for less than half of the shortfall, and the remainder is unexplained. V and J calls and clone size are copied from that table; D and trimming were computed from the DNA. In all, the sample holds 300,000 to 350,000 clones, and approximately 82% of those were seen once. The biggest ten clones account for under 3% of the sample.

V is clipped by 1 base and J by 4 bases, and the sequence between their germline boundaries is 7 bases long. The germline V gene (reference sequence) yields LGHDT for CDR1 and YNNKEL for CDR2. Reading from cysteine to phenylalanine, the CDR3 counts 13 amino acids. The sequence is cut down to CDR3 DNA, 39 bases in frame from base 1. Summary of the overall study and its limitations: How much clinical and demographic metadata was included differed by source and by participant, and the metadata was provided uncurated.

Input material: peripheral blood. This clonotype originated in a man between 25 and 39 years old with active or convalescent COVID-19. This chain joins TRBV3-1 (or the pseudogene TRBV3-2) to TRBJ1-1; the D gene is not confidently resolved. The CDR3 has the sequence CASSQGAGTEAFF. In nucleotides, the sequence is TGTGCCAGCAGCCAAGGCGCGGGCACTGAAGCTTTCTTT.